A selection of T cell receptor beta chains follows, all from one sample in a study of T cell changes during pregnancy in multiple sclerosis. Clones were sequenced by immunoSEQ multiplex PCR, and TCRdb holds only the in-frame ones, with some missing. The sample records just over 80,000 clones, about 95% being singletons. The specimen comprised peripheral blood, sampled in the second trimester of pregnancy. Every receptor here comes from a female donor with multiple sclerosis, enrolled in a pregnancy study. CDR3s include the opening cysteine and the closing phenylalanine or tryptophan. D genes are given only for firm matches. Size is stated for part of the rows, as once, few or many counts, or as a class when the clone is expanded.

d_call: .
j_call: TRBJ2-3
clone_size: .
v_call: TRBV27
cdr3_aa: CASSIMQGYTDTQYF
cdr3_nt: TGTGCCAGCAGCATAATGCAGGGATACACAGATACGCAGTATTTT

d_call: TRBD1
j_call: TRBJ1-2
clone_size: .
v_call: TRBV2
cdr3_aa: CASSLMGQEIYGYTF
cdr3_nt: TGTGCCAGCAGTCTAATGGGACAGGAGATCTATGGCTACACCTTC

d_call: TRBD1
j_call: TRBJ2-5
clone_size: .
v_call: TRBV7-6
cdr3_aa: CASSWGQGMRETQYF
cdr3_nt: TGTGCCAGCAGCTGGGGACAGGGAATGAGAGAGACCCAGTACTTC

d_call: TRBD2
j_call: TRBJ2-5
clone_size: .
v_call: TRBV5-4
cdr3_aa: CASSSGLASEETQYF
cdr3_nt: TGTGCCAGCAGCTCTGGACTAGCGTCCGAAGAGACCCAGTACTTC

d_call: .
j_call: TRBJ1-1
clone_size: .
v_call: TRBV29-1
cdr3_aa: CSVLENTEAFF
cdr3_nt: TGCAGCGTTCTAGAGAACACTGAAGCTTTCTTT

d_call: TRBD1
j_call: TRBJ2-2
clone_size: .
v_call: TRBV10-3
cdr3_aa: CAIRRTGNTGELFF
cdr3_nt: TGTGCCATCAGGCGGACAGGGAACACCGGGGAGCTGTTTTTT

d_call: TRBD2
j_call: TRBJ2-5
clone_size: .
v_call: TRBV10-2
cdr3_aa: CASSEARAGGPQETQYF
cdr3_nt: TGCGCCAGCAGTGAGGCTCGAGCGGGAGGCCCCCAAGAGACCCAGTACTTC

d_call: TRBD2
j_call: TRBJ2-1
clone_size: .
v_call: TRBV10-3
cdr3_aa: CAISERNLGAGEEFF
cdr3_nt: TGTGCCATCAGTGAGAGGAACCTAGGGGCGGGAGAAGAGTTCTTC

d_call: .
j_call: TRBJ1-1
clone_size: .
v_call: TRBV6-5
cdr3_aa: CASSPGDTEAFF
cdr3_nt: TGTGCCAGCAGCCCAGGGGACACTGAAGCTTTCTTT

d_call: .
j_call: TRBJ2-1
clone_size: .
v_call: TRBV11-2
cdr3_aa: CASSSLNAYNEQFF
cdr3_nt: TGTGCCAGCAGCTCCCTGAACGCGTACAATGAGCAGTTCTTC

d_call: TRBD2
j_call: TRBJ2-1
clone_size: once
v_call: TRBV5-1
cdr3_aa: CASSGASTEGSGRPSSYNEQFF
cdr3_nt: TGCGCCAGCAGCGGAGCCTCCACCGAAGGGAGCGGGAGACCGAGCTCCTACAATGAGCAGTTCTTC

d_call: .
j_call: TRBJ2-1
clone_size: once
v_call: TRBV4-2
cdr3_aa: CASGANYNEQFF
cdr3_nt: TGTGCCAGCGGGGCCAACTACAATGAGCAGTTCTTC

d_call: .
j_call: TRBJ1-1
clone_size: .
v_call: TRBV5-6
cdr3_aa: CASSLAGAVTEAFF
cdr3_nt: TGTGCCAGCAGCTTGGCAGGGGCGGTGACTGAAGCTTTCTTT

d_call: TRBD1
j_call: TRBJ1-1
clone_size: .
v_call: TRBV9
cdr3_aa: CASSVGQGYNTEAFF
cdr3_nt: TGTGCCAGCAGCGTGGGACAGGGGTATAACACTGAAGCTTTCTTT

d_call: .
j_call: TRBJ1-1
clone_size: .
v_call: TRBV6-6
cdr3_aa: CASSYSIVGGGTEAFF
cdr3_nt: TGTGCCAGCAGTTACTCGATTGTTGGGGGGGGCACTGAAGCTTTCTTT

d_call: .
j_call: TRBJ2-1
clone_size: .
v_call: TRBV5-4
cdr3_aa: CASSLDRGGGKGEQFF
cdr3_nt: TGTGCCAGCAGCTTGGATCGGGGTGGGGGGAAGGGTGAGCAGTTCTTC

d_call: .
j_call: TRBJ1-1
clone_size: .
v_call: TRBV19
cdr3_aa: CASIRTGNTEAFF
cdr3_nt: TGTGCCAGTATTCGAACAGGGAACACTGAAGCTTTCTTT

d_call: .
j_call: TRBJ1-1
clone_size: .
v_call: TRBV19
cdr3_aa: CASSISRGVSFAEAFF
cdr3_nt: TGTGCCAGTAGTATTTCACGGGGGGTTTCGTTCGCTGAAGCTTTCTTT

d_call: .
j_call: TRBJ2-5
clone_size: .
v_call: TRBV30
cdr3_aa: CAWSEAGLETQYF
cdr3_nt: TGTGCCTGGAGTGAGGCGGGGCTGGAGACCCAGTACTTC

d_call: .
j_call: TRBJ1-1
clone_size: .
v_call: TRBV6-5
cdr3_aa: CASSYRGMNTEAFF
cdr3_nt: TGTGCCAGCAGTTACAGGGGCATGAACACTGAAGCTTTCTTT

d_call: .
j_call: TRBJ2-7
clone_size: .
v_call: TRBV28
cdr3_aa: CASRATTGTPVDEQYF
cdr3_nt: TGTGCCAGCAGGGCCACCACCGGGACACCCGTCGACGAGCAGTACTTC

d_call: TRBD2
j_call: TRBJ2-1
clone_size: .
v_call: TRBV19
cdr3_aa: CASSLAGGGYNEQFF
cdr3_nt: TGTGCCAGCAGCCTAGCGGGGGGCGGGTACAATGAGCAGTTCTTC

d_call: .
j_call: TRBJ2-7
clone_size: .
v_call: TRBV7-2
cdr3_aa: CASSLVTESSYEQYF
cdr3_nt: TGTGCCAGCAGCTTAGTTACGGAGAGCTCCTACGAGCAGTACTTC

d_call: TRBD2
j_call: TRBJ2-5
clone_size: .
v_call: TRBV2
cdr3_aa: CASSEAGGGKTQYF
cdr3_nt: TGTGCCAGCAGTGAAGCGGGCGGGGGAAAGACCCAGTACTTC

d_call: .
j_call: TRBJ1-2
clone_size: .
v_call: TRBV18
cdr3_aa: CASSERENYGYTF
cdr3_nt: TGTGCCAGCTCCGAGAGGGAAAACTATGGCTACACCTTC

d_call: TRBD2
j_call: TRBJ2-7
clone_size: .
v_call: TRBV10-3
cdr3_aa: CAIRKGLAGAYEQYF
cdr3_nt: TGTGCCATCAGGAAAGGACTAGCGGGAGCCTACGAGCAGTACTTC

d_call: .
j_call: TRBJ1-1
clone_size: .
v_call: TRBV5-1
cdr3_aa: CASSLGHFTTEAFF
cdr3_nt: TGCGCCAGCAGCTTGGGACACTTTACAACTGAAGCTTTCTTT

d_call: .
j_call: TRBJ2-7
clone_size: once
v_call: TRBV11-3
cdr3_aa: CASSFTQGDEQYF
cdr3_nt: TGTGCCAGCAGCTTTACCCAAGGGGACGAGCAGTACTTC

d_call: .
j_call: TRBJ1-2
clone_size: .
v_call: TRBV5-1
cdr3_aa: CASSPVGGREDGYTF
cdr3_nt: TGCGCCAGCAGCCCCGTCGGGGGGAGGGAGGATGGCTACACCTTC

d_call: TRBD2
j_call: TRBJ2-7
clone_size: .
v_call: TRBV7-6
cdr3_aa: CASAPLAGGLWEQYF
cdr3_nt: TGTGCCAGCGCCCCTCTAGCGGGAGGGCTTTGGGAGCAGTACTTC

d_call: TRBD1
j_call: TRBJ1-1
clone_size: .
v_call: TRBV30
cdr3_aa: CAGTGGVGTEAFF
cdr3_nt: TGTGCCGGCACAGGGGGCGTTGGGACTGAAGCTTTCTTT

d_call: TRBD2
j_call: TRBJ2-7
clone_size: once
v_call: TRBV4-2
cdr3_aa: CASSLGTSGSYEQYF
cdr3_nt: TGTGCCAGCAGCCTTGGGACTAGCGGCTCCTACGAGCAGTACTTC

d_call: TRBD1
j_call: TRBJ1-5
clone_size: .
v_call: TRBV12-5
cdr3_aa: CASGLAINRGSRQPQHF
cdr3_nt: TGTGCTAGTGGTTTGGCCATTAACAGGGGGTCTAGGCAGCCCCAGCATTTT

d_call: TRBD2
j_call: TRBJ2-3
clone_size: .
v_call: TRBV9
cdr3_aa: CASSVWTSGGSTDTQYF
cdr3_nt: TGTGCCAGCAGCGTTTGGACTAGCGGGGGTAGCACAGATACGCAGTATTTT

d_call: .
j_call: TRBJ1-3
clone_size: .
v_call: TRBV27
cdr3_aa: CASSRTAGNTIYF
cdr3_nt: TGTGCCAGCAGTAGAACGGCTGGAAACACCATATATTTT

d_call: TRBD2
j_call: TRBJ2-1
clone_size: .
v_call: TRBV6-1
cdr3_aa: CASSEVPTRLAGGNEQFF
cdr3_nt: TGTGCCAGCAGTGAAGTGCCTACGAGACTAGCGGGAGGTAATGAGCAGTTCTTC

d_call: TRBD1
j_call: TRBJ1-5
clone_size: .
v_call: TRBV5-6
cdr3_aa: CASSLGGTGGLSNQPQHF
cdr3_nt: TGTGCCAGCAGCTTGGGCGGGACAGGGGGGCTTAGCAATCAGCCCCAGCATTTT

d_call: .
j_call: TRBJ1-2
clone_size: .
v_call: TRBV28
cdr3_aa: CASRPTDVWGYTF
cdr3_nt: TGTGCCAGCAGACCGACAGACGTTTGGGGCTACACCTTC

d_call: .
j_call: TRBJ1-5
clone_size: .
v_call: TRBV6-5
cdr3_aa: CASSYREGQPQHF
cdr3_nt: TGTGCCAGCAGTTACAGGGAGGGTCAGCCCCAGCATTTT

d_call: .
j_call: TRBJ2-7
clone_size: .
v_call: TRBV11-2
cdr3_aa: CASSLDALSYEQYF
cdr3_nt: TGTGCCAGCAGCTTAGATGCACTTTCCTACGAGCAGTACTTC

d_call: TRBD2
j_call: TRBJ2-1
clone_size: .
v_call: TRBV6-5
cdr3_aa: CASSRASGDEQFF
cdr3_nt: TGTGCCAGCAGTAGGGCTAGCGGCGATGAGCAGTTCTTC

d_call: TRBD2
j_call: TRBJ2-1
clone_size: .
v_call: TRBV7-9
cdr3_aa: CASSFSLAGSEQFF
cdr3_nt: TGTGCCAGCAGCTTCTCGCTAGCGGGAAGTGAGCAGTTCTTC

d_call: .
j_call: TRBJ2-1
clone_size: few
v_call: TRBV9
cdr3_aa: CASSLDNEQFF
cdr3_nt: TGTGCCAGCAGCCTTGACAATGAGCAGTTCTTC

d_call: TRBD1
j_call: TRBJ1-1
clone_size: medium-sized
v_call: TRBV7-9
cdr3_aa: CASSNLQGAKAEAFF
cdr3_nt: TGTGCCAGCAGCAACTTACAGGGGGCAAAGGCTGAAGCTTTCTTT

d_call: TRBD1
j_call: TRBJ2-3
clone_size: .
v_call: TRBV14
cdr3_aa: CASSRTGSTDTQYF
cdr3_nt: TGTGCCAGCAGCCGGACAGGGAGCACAGATACGCAGTATTTT

d_call: .
j_call: TRBJ2-1
clone_size: .
v_call: TRBV19
cdr3_aa: CASLRQDNEQFF
cdr3_nt: TGTGCCAGTCTGAGACAGGACAATGAGCAGTTCTTC

d_call: TRBD1
j_call: TRBJ1-2
clone_size: .
v_call: TRBV7-9
cdr3_aa: CASSYGQGTYGYTF
cdr3_nt: TGTGCCAGCAGCTATGGACAGGGTACCTATGGCTACACCTTC